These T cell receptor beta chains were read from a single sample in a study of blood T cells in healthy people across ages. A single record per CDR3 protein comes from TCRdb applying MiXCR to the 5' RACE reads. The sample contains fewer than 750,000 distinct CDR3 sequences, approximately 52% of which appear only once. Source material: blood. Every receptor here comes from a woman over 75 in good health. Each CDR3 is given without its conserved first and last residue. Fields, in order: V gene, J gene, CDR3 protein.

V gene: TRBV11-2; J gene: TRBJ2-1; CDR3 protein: ASSIPGLAGINEQF
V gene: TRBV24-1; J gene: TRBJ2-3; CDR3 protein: ATSDLLSNDADTQY
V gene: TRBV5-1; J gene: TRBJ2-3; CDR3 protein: ASSTGQLEDTQY
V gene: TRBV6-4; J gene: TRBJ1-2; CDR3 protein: ASSESGRDYGYT
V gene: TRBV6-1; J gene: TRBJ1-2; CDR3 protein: ASSTGGASYGYT
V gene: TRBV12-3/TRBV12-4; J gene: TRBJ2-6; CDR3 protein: ASSNRAKGANVLT
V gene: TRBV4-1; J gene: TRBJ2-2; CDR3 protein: ASSSRVGAGELF
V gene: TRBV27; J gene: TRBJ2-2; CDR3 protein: ASSYVRTNTGELF
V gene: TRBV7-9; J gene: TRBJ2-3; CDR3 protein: ASSPISGRRGDTQY
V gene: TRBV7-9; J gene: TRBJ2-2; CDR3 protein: ASSLQRTGSFSGELF
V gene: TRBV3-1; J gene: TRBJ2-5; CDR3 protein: ASSQESSEQY
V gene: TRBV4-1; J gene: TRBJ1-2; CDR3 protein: ASSLTGGGYGYT
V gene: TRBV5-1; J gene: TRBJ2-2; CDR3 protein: ASSPSGSTGELF